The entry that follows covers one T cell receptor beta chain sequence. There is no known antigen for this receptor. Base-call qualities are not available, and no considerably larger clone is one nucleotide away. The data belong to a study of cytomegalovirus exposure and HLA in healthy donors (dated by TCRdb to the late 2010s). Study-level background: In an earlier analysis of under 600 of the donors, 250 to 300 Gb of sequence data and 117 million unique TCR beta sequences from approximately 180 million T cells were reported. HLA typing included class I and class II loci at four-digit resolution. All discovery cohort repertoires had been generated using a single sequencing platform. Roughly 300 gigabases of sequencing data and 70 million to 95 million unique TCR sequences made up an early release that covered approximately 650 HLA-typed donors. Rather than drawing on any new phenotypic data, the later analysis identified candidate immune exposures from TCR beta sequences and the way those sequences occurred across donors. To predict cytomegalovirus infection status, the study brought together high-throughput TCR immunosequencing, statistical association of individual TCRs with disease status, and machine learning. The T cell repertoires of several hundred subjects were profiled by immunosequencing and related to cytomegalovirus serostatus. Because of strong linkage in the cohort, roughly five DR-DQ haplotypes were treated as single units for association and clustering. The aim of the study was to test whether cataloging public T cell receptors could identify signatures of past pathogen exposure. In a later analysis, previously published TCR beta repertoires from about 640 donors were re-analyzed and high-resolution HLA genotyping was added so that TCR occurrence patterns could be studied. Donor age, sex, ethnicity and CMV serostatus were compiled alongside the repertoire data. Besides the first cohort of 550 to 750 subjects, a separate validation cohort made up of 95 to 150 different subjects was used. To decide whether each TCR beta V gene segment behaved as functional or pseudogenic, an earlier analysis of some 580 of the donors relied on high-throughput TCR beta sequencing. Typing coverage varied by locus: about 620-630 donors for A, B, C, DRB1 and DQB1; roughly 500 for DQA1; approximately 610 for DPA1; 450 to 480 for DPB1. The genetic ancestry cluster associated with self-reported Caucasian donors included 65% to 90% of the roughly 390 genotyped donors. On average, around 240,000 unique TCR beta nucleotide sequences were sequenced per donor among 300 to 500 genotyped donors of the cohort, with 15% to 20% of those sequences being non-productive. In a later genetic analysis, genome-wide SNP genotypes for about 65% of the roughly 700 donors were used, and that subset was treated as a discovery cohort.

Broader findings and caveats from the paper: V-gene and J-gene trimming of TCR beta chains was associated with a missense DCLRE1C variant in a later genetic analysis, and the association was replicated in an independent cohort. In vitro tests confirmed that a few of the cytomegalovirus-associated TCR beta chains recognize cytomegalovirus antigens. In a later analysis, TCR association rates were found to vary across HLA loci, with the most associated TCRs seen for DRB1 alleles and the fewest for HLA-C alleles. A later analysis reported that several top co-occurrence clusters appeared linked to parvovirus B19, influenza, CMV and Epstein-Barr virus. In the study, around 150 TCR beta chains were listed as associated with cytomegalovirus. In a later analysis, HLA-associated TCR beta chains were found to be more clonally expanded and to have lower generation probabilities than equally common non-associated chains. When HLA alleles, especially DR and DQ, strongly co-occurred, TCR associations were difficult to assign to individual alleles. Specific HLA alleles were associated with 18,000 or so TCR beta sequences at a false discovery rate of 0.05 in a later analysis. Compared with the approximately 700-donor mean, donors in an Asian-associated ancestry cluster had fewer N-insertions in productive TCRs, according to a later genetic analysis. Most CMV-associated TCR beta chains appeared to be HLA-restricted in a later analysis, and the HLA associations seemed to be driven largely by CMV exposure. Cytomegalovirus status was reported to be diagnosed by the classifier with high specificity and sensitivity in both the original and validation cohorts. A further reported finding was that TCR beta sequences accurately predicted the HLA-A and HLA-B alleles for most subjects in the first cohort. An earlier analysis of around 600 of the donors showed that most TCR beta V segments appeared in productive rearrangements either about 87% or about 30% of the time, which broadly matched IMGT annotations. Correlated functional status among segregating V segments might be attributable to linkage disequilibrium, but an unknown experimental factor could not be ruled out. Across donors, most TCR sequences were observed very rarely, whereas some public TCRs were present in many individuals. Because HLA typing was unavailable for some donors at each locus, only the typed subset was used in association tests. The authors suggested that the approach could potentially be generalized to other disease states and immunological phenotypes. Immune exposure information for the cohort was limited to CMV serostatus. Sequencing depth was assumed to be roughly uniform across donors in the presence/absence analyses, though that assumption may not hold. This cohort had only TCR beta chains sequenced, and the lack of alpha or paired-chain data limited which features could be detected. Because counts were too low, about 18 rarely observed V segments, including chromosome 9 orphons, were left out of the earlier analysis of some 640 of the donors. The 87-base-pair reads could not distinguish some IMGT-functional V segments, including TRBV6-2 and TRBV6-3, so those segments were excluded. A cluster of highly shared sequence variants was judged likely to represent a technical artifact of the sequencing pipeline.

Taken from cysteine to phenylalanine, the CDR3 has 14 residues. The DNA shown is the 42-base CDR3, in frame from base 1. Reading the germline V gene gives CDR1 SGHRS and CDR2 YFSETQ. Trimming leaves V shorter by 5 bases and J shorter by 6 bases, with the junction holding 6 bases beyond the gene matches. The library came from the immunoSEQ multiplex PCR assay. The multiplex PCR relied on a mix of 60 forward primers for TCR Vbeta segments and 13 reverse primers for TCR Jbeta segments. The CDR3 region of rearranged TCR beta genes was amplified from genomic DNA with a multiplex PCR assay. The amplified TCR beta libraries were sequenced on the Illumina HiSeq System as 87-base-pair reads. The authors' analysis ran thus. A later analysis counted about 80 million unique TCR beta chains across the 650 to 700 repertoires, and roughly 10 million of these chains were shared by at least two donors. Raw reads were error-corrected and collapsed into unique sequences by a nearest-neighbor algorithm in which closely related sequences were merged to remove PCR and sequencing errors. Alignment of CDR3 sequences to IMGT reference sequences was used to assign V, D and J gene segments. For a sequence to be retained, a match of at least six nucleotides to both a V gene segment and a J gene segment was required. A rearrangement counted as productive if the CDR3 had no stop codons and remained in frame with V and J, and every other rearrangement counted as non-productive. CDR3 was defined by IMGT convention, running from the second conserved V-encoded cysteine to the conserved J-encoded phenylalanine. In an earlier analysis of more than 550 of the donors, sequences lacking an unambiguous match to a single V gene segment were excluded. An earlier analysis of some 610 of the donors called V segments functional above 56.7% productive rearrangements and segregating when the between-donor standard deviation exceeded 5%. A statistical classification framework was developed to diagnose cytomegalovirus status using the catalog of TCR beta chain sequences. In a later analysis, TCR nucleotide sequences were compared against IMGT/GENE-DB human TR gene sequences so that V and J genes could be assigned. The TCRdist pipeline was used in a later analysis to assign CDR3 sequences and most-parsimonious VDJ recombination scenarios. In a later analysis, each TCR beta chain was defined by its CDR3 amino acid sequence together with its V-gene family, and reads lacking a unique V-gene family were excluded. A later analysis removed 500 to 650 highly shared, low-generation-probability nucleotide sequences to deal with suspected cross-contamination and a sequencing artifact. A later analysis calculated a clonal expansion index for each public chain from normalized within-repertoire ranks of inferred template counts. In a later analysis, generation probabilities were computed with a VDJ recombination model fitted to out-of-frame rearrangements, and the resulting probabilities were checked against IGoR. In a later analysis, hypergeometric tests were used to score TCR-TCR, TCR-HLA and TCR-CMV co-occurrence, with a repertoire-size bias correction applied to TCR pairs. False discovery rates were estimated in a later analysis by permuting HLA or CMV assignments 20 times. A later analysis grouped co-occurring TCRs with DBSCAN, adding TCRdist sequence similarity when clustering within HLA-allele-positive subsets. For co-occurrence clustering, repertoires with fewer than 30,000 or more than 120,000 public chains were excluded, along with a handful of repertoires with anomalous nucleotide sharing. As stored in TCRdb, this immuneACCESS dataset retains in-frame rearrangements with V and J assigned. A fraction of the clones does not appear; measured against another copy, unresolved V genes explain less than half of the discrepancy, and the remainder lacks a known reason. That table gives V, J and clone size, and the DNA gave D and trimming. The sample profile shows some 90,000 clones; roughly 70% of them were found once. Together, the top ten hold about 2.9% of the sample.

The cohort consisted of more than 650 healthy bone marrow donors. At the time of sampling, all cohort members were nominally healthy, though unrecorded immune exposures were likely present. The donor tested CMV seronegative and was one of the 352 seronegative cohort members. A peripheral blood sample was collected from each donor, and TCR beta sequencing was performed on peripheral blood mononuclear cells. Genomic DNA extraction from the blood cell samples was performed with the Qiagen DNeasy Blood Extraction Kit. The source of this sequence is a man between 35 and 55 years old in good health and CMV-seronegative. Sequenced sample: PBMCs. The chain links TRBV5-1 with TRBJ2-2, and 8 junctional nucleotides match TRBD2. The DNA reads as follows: TGCGCCAGCAGTTCCGGGGGGGTTTCCGGGGAGCTGTTTTTT. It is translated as CASSSGGVSGELFF.